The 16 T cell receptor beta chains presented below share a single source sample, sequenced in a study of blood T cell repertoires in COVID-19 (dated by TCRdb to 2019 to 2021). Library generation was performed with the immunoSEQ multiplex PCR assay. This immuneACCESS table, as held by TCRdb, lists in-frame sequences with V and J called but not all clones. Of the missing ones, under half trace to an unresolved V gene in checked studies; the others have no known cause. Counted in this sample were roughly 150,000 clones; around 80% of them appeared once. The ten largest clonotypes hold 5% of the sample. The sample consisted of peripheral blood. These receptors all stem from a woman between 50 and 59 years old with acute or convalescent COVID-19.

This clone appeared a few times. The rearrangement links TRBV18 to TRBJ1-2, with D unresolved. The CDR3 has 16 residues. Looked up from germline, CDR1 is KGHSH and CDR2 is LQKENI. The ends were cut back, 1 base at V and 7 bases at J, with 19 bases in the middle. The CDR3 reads CASSPQSALNRGGYTF. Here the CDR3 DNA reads TGTGCCAGCTCACCACAAAGTGCCTTGAACCGGGGTGGCTACACCTTC.

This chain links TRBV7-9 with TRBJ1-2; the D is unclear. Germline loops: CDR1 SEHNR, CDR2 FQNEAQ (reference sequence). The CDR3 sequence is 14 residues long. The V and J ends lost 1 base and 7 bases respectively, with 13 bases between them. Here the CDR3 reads CASSLDLGSAGYTF. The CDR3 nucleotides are TGTGCCAGCAGCTTAGACCTGGGGAGCGCTGGCTACACCTTC.

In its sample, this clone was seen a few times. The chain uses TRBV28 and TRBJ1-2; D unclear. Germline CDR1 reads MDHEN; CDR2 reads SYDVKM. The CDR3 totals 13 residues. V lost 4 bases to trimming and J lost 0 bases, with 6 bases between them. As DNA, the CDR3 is TGTGCCAGCAGTTACGGTACTAACTATGGCTACACCTTC. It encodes CASSYGTNYGYTF.

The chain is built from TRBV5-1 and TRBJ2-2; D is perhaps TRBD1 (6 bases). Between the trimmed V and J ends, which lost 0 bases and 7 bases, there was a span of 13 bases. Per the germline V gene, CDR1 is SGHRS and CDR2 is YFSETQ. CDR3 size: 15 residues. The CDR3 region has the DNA TGCGCCAGCAGCTTGGTCCCAGGGGAAGGCGGGGAGCTGTTTTTT. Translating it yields CASSLVPGEGGELFF.

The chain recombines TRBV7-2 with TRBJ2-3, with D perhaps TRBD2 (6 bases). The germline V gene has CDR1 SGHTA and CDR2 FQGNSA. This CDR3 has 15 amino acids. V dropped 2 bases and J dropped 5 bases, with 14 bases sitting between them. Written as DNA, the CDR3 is TGTGCCAGCAGCTTATCGGGGGTTCTGCTAGATACGCAGTATTTT. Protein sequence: CASSLSGVLLDTQYF.

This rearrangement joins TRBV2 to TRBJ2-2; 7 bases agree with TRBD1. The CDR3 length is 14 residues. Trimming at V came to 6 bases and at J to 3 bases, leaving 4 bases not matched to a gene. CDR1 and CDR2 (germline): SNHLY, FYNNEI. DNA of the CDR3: TGTGCCAGCAGCGGGGACAGCTACACCGGGGAGCTGTTTTTT. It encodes CASSGDSYTGELFF.

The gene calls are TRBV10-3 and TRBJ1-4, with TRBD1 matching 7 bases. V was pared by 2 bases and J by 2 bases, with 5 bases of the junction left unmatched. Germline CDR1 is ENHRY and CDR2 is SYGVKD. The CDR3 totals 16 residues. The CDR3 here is CAISEGRGSTNEKLFF. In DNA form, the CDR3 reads TGTGCCATCAGTGAGGGCAGGGGGTCGACTAATGAAAAACTGTTTTTT.

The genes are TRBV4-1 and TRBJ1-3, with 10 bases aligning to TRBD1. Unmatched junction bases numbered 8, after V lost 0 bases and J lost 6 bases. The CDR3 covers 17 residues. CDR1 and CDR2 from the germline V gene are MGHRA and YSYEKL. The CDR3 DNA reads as TGCGCCAGCAGCCAAGATGGGGGACAGGGGTGGGAAAACACCATATATTTT. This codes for CASSQDGGQGWENTIYF.

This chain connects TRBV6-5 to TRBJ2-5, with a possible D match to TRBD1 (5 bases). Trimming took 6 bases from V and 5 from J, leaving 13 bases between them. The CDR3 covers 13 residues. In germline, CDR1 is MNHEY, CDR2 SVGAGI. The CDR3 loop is CASRLTVGETQYF. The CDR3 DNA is TGTGCCAGCAGACTGACAGTAGGGGAGACCCAGTACTTC.

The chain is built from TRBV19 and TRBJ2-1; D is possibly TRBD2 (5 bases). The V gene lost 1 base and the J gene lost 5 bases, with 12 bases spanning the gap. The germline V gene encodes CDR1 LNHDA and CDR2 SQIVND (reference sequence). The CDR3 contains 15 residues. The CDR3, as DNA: TGTGCCAGTAGTATAGGAGGGTTTTTAGACAATGAGCAGTTCTTC. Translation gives CASSIGGFLDNEQFF.

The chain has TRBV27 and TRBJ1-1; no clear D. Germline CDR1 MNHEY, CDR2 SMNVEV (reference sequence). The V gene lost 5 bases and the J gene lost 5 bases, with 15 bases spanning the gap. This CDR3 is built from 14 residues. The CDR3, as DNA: TGTGCCAGCAGTCTACATGCCAGGTCGACTGAAGCTTTCTTT. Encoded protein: CASSLHARSTEAFF.

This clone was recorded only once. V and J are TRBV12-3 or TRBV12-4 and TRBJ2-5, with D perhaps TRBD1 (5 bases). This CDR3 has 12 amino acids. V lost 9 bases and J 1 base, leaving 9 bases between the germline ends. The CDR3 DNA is TGTGCCAGTGGACAATCCCAAGAGACCCAGTACTTC. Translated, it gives CASGQSQETQYF.

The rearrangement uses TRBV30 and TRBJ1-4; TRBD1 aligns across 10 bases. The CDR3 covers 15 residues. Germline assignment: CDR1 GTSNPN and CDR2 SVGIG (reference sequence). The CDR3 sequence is CVGTGASATNEKLFF. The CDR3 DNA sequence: TGTGTCGGGACAGGGGCCTCGGCAACTAATGAAAAACTGTTTTTT.

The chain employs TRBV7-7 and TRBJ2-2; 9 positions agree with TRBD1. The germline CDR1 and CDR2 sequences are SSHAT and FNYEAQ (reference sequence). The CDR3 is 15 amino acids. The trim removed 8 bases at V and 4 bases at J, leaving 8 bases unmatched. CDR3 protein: CASQPGQGITGELFF. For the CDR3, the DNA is TGTGCCAGCCAACCGGGACAGGGAATCACCGGGGAGCTGTTTTTT.

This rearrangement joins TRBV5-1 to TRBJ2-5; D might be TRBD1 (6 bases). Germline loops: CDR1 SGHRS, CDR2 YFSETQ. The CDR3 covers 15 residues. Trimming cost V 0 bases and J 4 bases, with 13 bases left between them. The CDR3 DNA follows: TGCGCCAGCAGCTTGGCCCCAGGGGCCCGAGAGACCCAGTACTTC. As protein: CASSLAPGARETQYF. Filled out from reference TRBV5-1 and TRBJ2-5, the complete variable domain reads KAGVTQTPRYLIKTRGQQVTLSCSPISGHRSVSWYQQTPGQGLQFLFEYFSETQRNKGNFPGRFSGRQFSNSRSEMNVSTLELGDSALYLCASSLAPGARETQYFGPGTRLLVL.

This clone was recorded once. The CDR3 here is CASSLEHHEQYF. CDR3 nucleotide sequence: TGTGCCAGCAGTCTAGAGCACCACGAGCAGTACTTC. V usage is TRBV11-2 and J usage is TRBJ2-7, with no clear D. Trimming stripped 6 bases from V and 5 bases from J, with 11 bases between. CDR1 is SGHAT and CDR2 is FQNNGV in the germline V gene. This CDR3 is built from 12 residues. The entire variable domain, with the rest obtained from reference TRBV11-2 and TRBJ2-7, is as follows: EAGVAQSPRYKIIEKRQSVAFWCNPISGHATLYWYQQILGQGPKLLIQFQNNGVVDDSQLPKDRFSAERLKGVDSTLKIQPAKLEDSAVYLCASSLEHHEQYFGPGTRLTVT.